The present TCR beta chain was sequenced within a study of cytomegalovirus exposure and HLA in healthy donors. The wider study: When 398 donors were genotyped, roughly 82% of them were found to fall in the Caucasian-associated ancestry cluster.

Participants comprised healthy donors of bone marrow. Comments on this clone: Its antigen is unidentified.

PCR employed 60 Vbeta and 13 Jbeta primers. The repertoire was sequenced with immunoSEQ multiplex PCR; TCRdb's copy has only in-frame clones and lacks some. The table includes roughly 45,000 clones, roughly half detected once. Overall study findings and caveats: What a later analysis showed was that several of the most significant clusters appeared linked to common viral pathogens.

CDR1 and CDR2 (germline): SGHKS, YYEKEE (reference sequence). The CDR3 totals 13 residues. V lost 4 bases and J lost 3, with 10 bases in between. Sequencing input: PBMCs. The chain couples TRBV5-5 to TRBJ1-1; D might be TRBD1 (5 bases). The TCR sequence derives from a man aged 55 to 70 in good health and CMV-seronegative. The CDR3 is CASSTEQDTEAFF. CDR3 bases: TGTGCCAGCAGCACTGAACAGGACACTGAAGCTTTCTTT.